Below, 26 T cell receptor beta chains from the same sample are listed, as sequenced in a study of blood T cell repertoires in COVID-19. Using immunoSEQ multiplex PCR, the repertoire was profiled, and TCRdb retains in-frame clones only, with some absent. The table lists about 91,000 clones, approximately 78% of them singletons. The sample consisted of peripheral blood. These TCRs come from a man over 45 with active or convalescent COVID-19.

The chain joins TRBV2 to TRBJ1-6; D possibly corresponds to TRBD1 (6 bases). CDR3 length equals 14 residues. Germline V gene lookup returns CDR1 SNHLY and CDR2 FYNNEI. V gave up 8 bases and J gave up 6 bases, with 14 bases separating them. The CDR3 here is CASGLDSRNSPLHF. CDR3 coding DNA: TGTGCCAGCGGCTTGGACAGTCGTAATTCACCCCTCCACTTT.

The V gene is TRBV2, the J gene TRBJ2-7; 9 nucleotides match TRBD1. From germline, CDR1 is SNHLY and CDR2 FYNNEI. V was clipped by 9 bases and J by 0 bases; unmatched bases: 6. The CDR3 length is 14 residues. The CDR3 DNA reads as TGTGCCAGTACGGGACAGGGCTCCTCCTACGAGCAGTACTTC. This codes for CASTGQGSSYEQYF.

By proportion, this clone is medium-sized (0.01 to 0.1%). The V gene is TRBV2, the J gene TRBJ2-7; possibly TRBD2 for D (7 bases). Trimming took off 6 bases at V and 7 bases at J, with 25 bases between the two ends. Germline CDR1 reads SNHLY; CDR2 reads FYNNEI. This CDR3 contains 16 residues. The CDR3 region is CASRRGRSGASWEQYF. The CDR3 nucleotides read TGTGCCAGCAGGAGGGGGAGGAGCGGGGCATCCTGGGAGCAGTACTTC.

This chain links TRBV15 with TRBJ1-3; no reliable D call. Germline values: CDR1 LNHNV, CDR2 YYDKDF (reference sequence). The CDR3 has 14 residues. V gave up 1 base and J gave up 7 bases, with 11 bases separating them. The CDR3 coding sequence is TGTGCCACCAGCAGAGTCGGGGTATGGAACACCATATATTTT. Its translation is CATSRVGVWNTIYF.

This clone was seen repeatedly, ten times or more. This chain links TRBV25-1 with TRBJ2-3; 7 bases are a match to TRBD2. The CDR3 runs 15 residues. With V trimmed by 3 bases and J by 2 bases, 5 bases remained unmatched. The V gene's germline CDR1 is MGHDK and CDR2 SYGVNS. The CDR3 is CASSEGGLHTDTQYF. The CDR3 DNA reads as TGTGCCAGCAGTGAGGGGGGACTACACACAGATACGCAGTATTTT.

V is TRBV15 and J is TRBJ2-1; possibly TRBD2 for D (5 bases). The CDR3 has 13 residues. Germline CDR1 LNHNV, CDR2 YYDKDF (reference sequence). V was shortened by 3 bases and J by 7 bases, with 10 bases between the two germline ends. The CDR3 coding sequence is TGTGCCACCAGCAGGGGGAGAGGGAATGAGCAGTTCTTC. Translating gives CATSRGRGNEQFF.

CDR3 loop: CASSQAPGQGRGYTF. In DNA form, the CDR3 reads TGTGCCAGCAGCCAAGCTCCCGGACAGGGCCGTGGCTACACCTTC. The chain is built from TRBV3-1 (or the pseudogene TRBV3-2) and TRBJ1-2; TRBD1 matches at 8 bases. From germline, CDR1 is LGHDT and CDR2 YNNKEL (reference sequence). This CDR3 has 15 residues. V trimming: 1 base; J trimming: 7 bases; junction bases outside the gene matches: 8.

J is TRBJ1-4 and V is TRBV5-1, with 9 positions matching TRBD1. From germline, CDR1 is SGHRS and CDR2 YFSETQ. Trimming cost V 0 bases and J 1 base; bases outside gene matches: 13. The CDR3 extends over 20 amino acids. DNA for the CDR3: TGCGCCAGCAGCTTGGTTACTTCACTACAGGGGGCACGAACTAATGAAAAACTGTTTTTT. This gives the protein CASSLVTSLQGARTNEKLFF.

The chain links TRBV5-1 to TRBJ1-5; no clear D gene. V lost 0 bases and J 1 base, leaving 11 bases between the germline ends. This CDR3 spans 16 amino acids. Germline V lookup: CDR1 SGHRS, CDR2 YFSETQ. CDR3 protein: CASSLGPRSSNQPQHF. The CDR3 DNA sequence: TGCGCCAGCAGCTTGGGGCCGCGGTCAAGCAATCAGCCCCAGCATTTT.

This clone came up many times. The V gene is TRBV5-1, the J gene TRBJ2-7; 7 bases are a match to TRBD1. J gave up 8 bases and V 0 bases, and 5 bases lay outside the gene matches. CDR1 and CDR2 from the germline V gene are SGHRS and YFSETQ. This CDR3 region has 13 residues. CDR3 nucleotides: TGCGCCAGCAGCTTGGCCGGACAGGAAAAGCAGTACTTC. This translates into CASSLAGQEKQYF.

The rearrangement uses TRBV19 and TRBJ1-5; 8 nucleotides agree with TRBD1. V lost 1 base, J lost 5 bases, and 7 bases stayed unmatched. Germline loops: CDR1 LNHDA, CDR2 SQIVND (reference sequence). There are 16 residues in the CDR3. The CDR3 here is CASSIVRTGMHQPQHF. In DNA, the CDR3 is TGTGCCAGTAGTATAGTCCGGACAGGGATGCATCAGCCCCAGCATTTT.

This chain uses TRBV18 with TRBJ1-1; possibly TRBD1 for D (5 bases). Trimming left V 6 bases short and J 11 bases short, with 19 bases between. There are 13 residues in the CDR3. Germline loops: CDR1 KGHSH, CDR2 LQKENI. The CDR3 here is CASSPPGGGSAFF. The CDR3 DNA reads TGTGCCAGCTCTCCCCCCGGGGGAGGGTCGGCTTTCTTT.

The chain has TRBV6-6 and TRBJ2-7; 8 bases are shared with TRBD2. With V trimmed by 2 bases and J by 3 bases, 3 bases remained unmatched. Looked up from germline, CDR1 is MNHNY and CDR2 is SVGAGI (reference sequence). CDR3 length equals 14 residues. This CDR3 is CASSYAGGSYEQYF. The CDR3 bases are TGTGCCAGCAGTTACGCGGGGGGCAGCTACGAGCAGTACTTC.

The chain is built from TRBV9 and TRBJ1-4; the match to TRBD1 covers 8 bases. V trimming: 3 bases; J trimming: 8 bases; junction bases outside the gene matches: 9. The CDR3 loop spans 15 amino acids. CDR1 is SGDLS, CDR2 YYNGEE, per germline. This CDR3 reads CASSALGQVWEKLFF. The CDR3 region has the DNA TGTGCCAGCAGCGCCTTGGGACAGGTATGGGAAAAACTGTTTTTT.

This chain uses TRBV10-2 with TRBJ1-2; D not certain. Trimming pared 7 bases from V and 2 bases from J, leaving 14 bases between. This CDR3 contains 14 residues. CDR1 WSHSY and CDR2 SAAADI come from the germline V gene. DNA for the CDR3: TGCGCCAGCAACCCGGGGATTGTGAACTATGGCTACACCTTC. Amino acid sequence: CASNPGIVNYGYTF.

The chain employs TRBV28 and TRBJ1-4; 9 bases line up with TRBD1. The germline CDR1 and CDR2 sequences are MDHEN and SYDVKM. V lost 7 bases and J lost 5; bases outside the gene matches: 11. The CDR3 has 16 residues. As DNA, the CDR3 is TGTGCCAGCACCATCCGCGGGACAGGGATAAATGAAAAACTGTTTTTT. It translates to CASTIRGTGINEKLFF.

The chain is built from TRBV2 and TRBJ2-2, with a tentative D call TRBD1 (5 bases). V gave up 3 bases and J gave up 2 bases, with 13 bases separating them. CDR3 length: 16 amino acids. Germline assignment: CDR1 SNHLY and CDR2 FYNNEI. CDR3 in DNA: TGTGCCAGCAGTGACGCCGCACAGGCCAACACCGGGGAGCTGTTTTTT. Encoded protein: CASSDAAQANTGELFF.

Worth noting for this clone: The same CDR3 arises from other DNA sequences in this sample as well. The V and J genes are TRBV3-1 (or the pseudogene TRBV3-2) and TRBJ2-1; 10 bases map to TRBD1. This CDR3 region has 14 residues. Looked up from germline, CDR1 is LGHDT and CDR2 is YNNKEL (reference sequence). With 4 bases clipped from V and 6 bases from J, the junction kept 3 bases outside the gene matches. CDR3 nucleotides: TGTGCCAGCAGCCTTAGACAGGGGGCCAATGAGCAGTTCTTC. Its protein is CASSLRQGANEQFF.

The genes are TRBV7-9 and TRBJ2-5, with unresolved D. The CDR3 consists of 13 residues. CDR1 SEHNR and CDR2 FQNEAQ come from the germline V gene (reference sequence). Trimming took 5 bases from V and 2 from J, leaving 9 bases between them. CDR3 protein: CASSPAGQETQYF. For the CDR3, the DNA is TGTGCCAGCAGCCCCGCCGGGCAAGAGACCCAGTACTTC.

The table lists this clone with a few counts. The chain's CDR3 is CAISEDINQPQHF. The CDR3 DNA reads TGTGCCATCAGTGAGGACATCAATCAGCCCCAGCATTTT. The V and J genes are TRBV10-3 and TRBJ1-5; D is unclear. This CDR3 has 13 residues. CDR1 and CDR2 from the germline V gene are ENHRY and SYGVKD. V lost 2 bases to trimming and J lost 3 bases, with 5 bases between them.

The chain combines TRBV4-3 with TRBJ1-6; no clear D gene. Trimming pared 0 bases from V and 7 bases from J, leaving 7 bases between. The CDR3 spans 14 residues. Germline loops: CDR1 LGHNA, CDR2 YSLEER. The CDR3 DNA is TGCGCCAGCAGCCAAGATCGGGGAAATTCACCCCTCCACTTT. This sequence encodes CASSQDRGNSPLHF.

This CDR3 is CASSFAATNEKLFF. DNA for the CDR3: TGTGCCAGCAGCTTTGCAGCAACTAATGAAAAACTGTTTTTT. The chain carries TRBV7-8 and TRBJ1-4; D unclear. V lost 3 bases and J lost 0, with 5 bases in between. The CDR3 extends over 14 amino acids. Germline CDR1 is SGHVS and CDR2 is FQNEAQ.

This clone has just a few counts. The V and J genes are TRBV27 and TRBJ1-1, with D unresolved. Germline lookup yields CDR1 MNHEY and CDR2 SMNVEV (reference sequence). V was shortened by 2 bases and J by 3 bases, with 7 bases between the two germline ends. The length of the CDR3 is 13 residues. The chain's CDR3 is CASSLVGDTEAFF. For the CDR3, the DNA is TGTGCCAGCAGTTTAGTGGGCGACACTGAAGCTTTCTTT.

A word on this clone: One junction end does not reproduce the germline sequence, and a read error may be involved. The CDR3 region is CASTQRGGRNTGELFF. The CDR3 region has the DNA TGTGCCAGCACCCAAAGGGGGGGGCGCAACACCGGGGAGCTGTTTTTT. The V and J genes are TRBV3-1 (or the pseudogene TRBV3-2) and TRBJ2-2; perhaps TRBD2 as D (7 bases). The germline V gene encodes CDR1 LGHDT and CDR2 YNNKEL (reference sequence). This CDR3 spans 16 amino acids.

This clone has only one observation. This rearrangement joins TRBV4-1 to TRBJ1-1; 8 nucleotides align to TRBD1. Germline CDR1 reads MGHRA; CDR2 reads YSYEKL. The CDR3 sequence is 16 residues long. The ends lost 4 bases at V and 1 base at J; junction bases unmatched: 8. CDR3: CASSLRGDRWNTEAFF. CDR3 nucleotide sequence: TGCGCCAGCAGCCTTCGGGGGGACAGGTGGAACACTGAAGCTTTCTTT.

This sequence joins TRBV29-1 and TRBJ1-1; 9 bases are shared with TRBD1. The CDR3 runs 16 residues. V was clipped by 7 bases and J by 0 bases; unmatched bases: 12. The germline V gene has CDR1 SQVTM and CDR2 ANQGSEA. CDR3 amino acids: CSANPGTGPMNTEAFF. In DNA form, the CDR3 reads TGCAGCGCCAACCCCGGGACAGGGCCAATGAACACTGAAGCTTTCTTT. Full variable domain (outside the CDR3, taken from reference TRBV29-1 and TRBJ1-1): SAVISQKPSRDICQRGTSLTIQCQVDSQVTMMFWYRQQPGQSLTLIATANQGSEATYESGFVIDKFPISRPNLTFSTLTVSNMSPEDSSIYLCSANPGTGPMNTEAFFGQGTRLTVV.